Listed below are T cell receptor beta chains from one sample, sequenced in a study of T cell responses to AZD1222 COVID-19 vaccine. Assay used: immunoSEQ multiplex PCR; TCRdb lists only in-frame clones, some missing. Of 120,000 or so clones in the sample, over 70% were seen once. Sequences were derived from peripheral blood, sampled on day 0 of AZD1222 vaccination. Receptors originate from an adult in good health. The CDR3 runs from the conserved cysteine through the conserved F or W. Fields, in order: D gene, V gene, clone size, J gene, CDR3 protein, CDR3 DNA. A D gene is named only where the DNA matches it firmly. Size is omitted from some rows. Given values are once, few, many or a class for expanded clones.

d_gene: TRBD1; v_gene: TRBV25-1; abundance: NA; j_gene: TRBJ1-1; CDR3aa: CASNQGQGNTEAFF; CDR3nt: TGTGCCAGCAACCAGGGACAGGGGAACACTGAAGCTTTCTTT
d_gene: NA; v_gene: TRBV12-3/TRBV12-4; abundance: few; j_gene: TRBJ1-1; CDR3aa: CASSFGGGTEAFF; CDR3nt: TGTGCCAGCAGTTTTGGGGGTGGCACTGAAGCTTTCTTT
d_gene: NA; v_gene: TRBV6-1; abundance: NA; j_gene: TRBJ2-6; CDR3aa: CASSDRRGAGANVLTF; CDR3nt: TGTGCCAGCAGTGACAGAAGGGGGGCAGGGGCCAACGTCCTGACTTTC
d_gene: TRBD1; v_gene: TRBV6-5; abundance: NA; j_gene: TRBJ2-5; CDR3aa: CASSRPAGGGETQYF; CDR3nt: TGTGCCAGCAGCCGACCGGCAGGGGGTGGGGAGACCCAGTACTTC
d_gene: NA; v_gene: TRBV6-5; abundance: NA; j_gene: TRBJ1-5; CDR3aa: CASRTGSSNQPQHF; CDR3nt: TGTGCCAGCAGAACCGGGTCCAGCAATCAGCCCCAGCATTTT
d_gene: NA; v_gene: TRBV2; abundance: NA; j_gene: TRBJ1-1; CDR3aa: CASSLMTGLNQAFF; CDR3nt: TGTGCCAGCAGTTTGATGACAGGACTCAATCAAGCTTTCTTT
d_gene: NA; v_gene: TRBV7-6; abundance: NA; j_gene: TRBJ2-7; CDR3aa: CASSYGLFYEQYF; CDR3nt: TGTGCCAGCAGCTATGGACTTTTTTACGAGCAGTACTTC
d_gene: TRBD1; v_gene: TRBV27; abundance: NA; j_gene: TRBJ1-2; CDR3aa: CASRDNRGRHGYTF; CDR3nt: TGTGCCAGCAGAGATAACAGGGGGCGGCATGGCTACACCTTC
d_gene: NA; v_gene: TRBV19; abundance: few; j_gene: TRBJ1-2; CDR3aa: CASSIYLEGYGYTF; CDR3nt: TGTGCCAGTAGTATTTATTTGGAGGGTTATGGCTACACCTTC
d_gene: NA; v_gene: TRBV15; abundance: NA; j_gene: TRBJ1-1; CDR3aa: CATSRDGPNTEAFF; CDR3nt: TGTGCCACCAGCAGAGACGGGCCCAACACTGAAGCTTTCTTT
d_gene: NA; v_gene: TRBV10-3; abundance: NA; j_gene: TRBJ1-2; CDR3aa: CAISESRGPGGYTF; CDR3nt: TGTGCCATCAGTGAGTCACGGGGCCCGGGGGGCTACACCTTC
d_gene: TRBD1; v_gene: TRBV19; abundance: NA; j_gene: TRBJ2-7; CDR3aa: CASSMGQFYEQYF; CDR3nt: TGTGCCAGTAGTATGGGACAGTTCTACGAGCAGTACTTC
d_gene: TRBD2; v_gene: TRBV3-1/TRBV3-2; abundance: NA; j_gene: TRBJ2-3; CDR3aa: CASSQDLAGAPQDTQYF; CDR3nt: TGTGCCAGCAGCCAAGATCTAGCGGGGGCTCCCCAGGATACGCAGTATTTT
d_gene: NA; v_gene: TRBV28; abundance: NA; j_gene: TRBJ2-1; CDR3aa: CASTQYNEQFF; CDR3nt: TGTGCCAGCACACAGTACAATGAGCAGTTCTTC
d_gene: TRBD1; v_gene: TRBV9; abundance: NA; j_gene: TRBJ1-4; CDR3aa: CASSARGRLVGEKLFF; CDR3nt: TGTGCCAGCAGCGCCAGGGGGCGGCTTGTGGGGGAAAAACTGTTTTTT
d_gene: TRBD1; v_gene: TRBV5-8; abundance: NA; j_gene: TRBJ1-6; CDR3aa: CASSARGDRAASPLHF; CDR3nt: TGTGCCAGCAGCGCGCGGGGGGACAGGGCAGCTTCACCCCTCCACTTT
d_gene: NA; v_gene: TRBV7-9; abundance: NA; j_gene: TRBJ2-7; CDR3aa: CASQTAASSYEQYF; CDR3nt: TGTGCCAGTCAGACAGCCGCGAGCTCCTACGAGCAGTACTTC
d_gene: NA; v_gene: TRBV3-1/TRBV3-2; abundance: NA; j_gene: TRBJ1-5; CDR3aa: CASSLRQRQPQHF; CDR3nt: TGTGCCAGCAGCCTCAGACAGAGACAGCCCCAGCATTTT
d_gene: NA; v_gene: TRBV4-3; abundance: once; j_gene: TRBJ2-7; CDR3aa: CASSQEARGYEQYF; CDR3nt: TGCGCCAGCAGCCAAGAAGCAAGGGGGTACGAGCAGTACTTC
d_gene: NA; v_gene: TRBV20-1; abundance: NA; j_gene: TRBJ2-1; CDR3aa: CSARRNEQFF; CDR3nt: TGCAGTGCTAGAAGGAATGAGCAGTTCTTC
d_gene: TRBD1; v_gene: TRBV4-3; abundance: NA; j_gene: TRBJ2-2; CDR3aa: CASSRDGGQRNTGELFF; CDR3nt: TGCGCCAGCAGCCGCGATGGGGGACAGCGCAACACCGGGGAGCTGTTTTTT
d_gene: NA; v_gene: TRBV11-3; abundance: NA; j_gene: TRBJ2-7; CDR3aa: CASSSWGDLTDSYEQYF; CDR3nt: TGTGCCAGCAGCTCGTGGGGGGACCTAACAGACTCCTACGAGCAGTACTTC
d_gene: TRBD1; v_gene: TRBV7-9; abundance: NA; j_gene: TRBJ1-4; CDR3aa: CASSSSTGGIEKLFF; CDR3nt: TGTGCCAGCAGCTCATCGACAGGGGGAATCGAAAAACTGTTTTTT
d_gene: NA; v_gene: TRBV4-1; abundance: NA; j_gene: TRBJ1-1; CDR3aa: CASSQDNGGSTAFF; CDR3nt: TGCGCCAGCAGCCAAGATAATGGGGGCAGCACAGCTTTCTTT
d_gene: NA; v_gene: TRBV7-8; abundance: NA; j_gene: TRBJ1-4; CDR3aa: CASSFTAKLFF; CDR3nt: TGTGCCAGCAGCTTCACAGCAAAACTGTTTTTT
d_gene: NA; v_gene: TRBV3-1/TRBV3-2; abundance: NA; j_gene: TRBJ1-2; CDR3aa: CASSRGRGGYTF; CDR3nt: TGTGCCAGCAGCCGGGGCCGGGGCGGCTACACCTTC
d_gene: NA; v_gene: TRBV11-3; abundance: few; j_gene: TRBJ2-1; CDR3aa: CASSLTTGEQFF; CDR3nt: TGTGCCAGCAGCTTAACTACGGGTGAGCAGTTCTTC
d_gene: TRBD1; v_gene: TRBV6-5; abundance: NA; j_gene: TRBJ1-2; CDR3aa: CASRRQGIGYGYTF; CDR3nt: TGTGCCAGCAGGCGACAGGGTATCGGCTATGGCTACACCTTC
d_gene: NA; v_gene: TRBV7-9; abundance: NA; j_gene: TRBJ2-7; CDR3aa: CASSLGGLPYEQYF; CDR3nt: TGTGCCAGCAGCTTGGGGGGCCTTCCCTACGAGCAGTACTTC
d_gene: NA; v_gene: TRBV2; abundance: NA; j_gene: TRBJ2-7; CDR3aa: CASLPDGHYEQYF; CDR3nt: TGTGCCAGCCTCCCGGACGGACACTACGAGCAGTACTTC
d_gene: NA; v_gene: TRBV28; abundance: NA; j_gene: TRBJ1-1; CDR3aa: CASAPGSAGPEAFF; CDR3nt: TGTGCCAGCGCCCCAGGGAGTGCGGGACCTGAAGCTTTCTTT
d_gene: TRBD2; v_gene: TRBV7-9; abundance: NA; j_gene: TRBJ2-3; CDR3aa: CASSLGAGAFTDTQYF; CDR3nt: TGTGCCAGCAGCTTAGGAGCGGGAGCTTTCACAGATACGCAGTATTTT
d_gene: TRBD2; v_gene: TRBV27; abundance: NA; j_gene: TRBJ2-1; CDR3aa: CASSLSSGRDEQFF; CDR3nt: TGTGCCAGCAGTTTGTCTAGCGGGAGGGATGAGCAGTTCTTC
d_gene: TRBD2; v_gene: TRBV27; abundance: NA; j_gene: TRBJ2-3; CDR3aa: CASIPGTSDTDTQYF; CDR3nt: TGTGCCAGCATCCCCGGGACTAGCGACACAGATACGCAGTATTTT
d_gene: NA; v_gene: TRBV13; abundance: NA; j_gene: TRBJ2-7; CDR3aa: CATSAQGEQYF; CDR3nt: TGTGCCACCTCCGCCCAAGGCGAGCAGTACTTC
d_gene: NA; v_gene: TRBV6-1; abundance: NA; j_gene: TRBJ2-5; CDR3aa: CASSERPLVGETQYF; CDR3nt: TGTGCCAGCAGTGAACGTCCCCTTGTAGGGGAGACCCAGTACTTC